A single sample is the source of the 29 T cell receptor beta chains below, sequenced in a study of T cells expressing NK-cell markers. TCRdb re-called the 5' RACE reads; every CDR3 protein appears as one record, without DNA. The sample's table shows about 170,000 distinct CDR3 sequences. The sample consisted of blood T cells: a sorted CD56 or NKG2C T cell subset, CD4+ or CD8+ T cells, or bulk PBMC T cells (not recorded which). The receptors shown here come from a man aged 18-69 years in good health.

The chain has TRBV7-6 and TRBJ2-5; TCRdb calls TRBD2, which cannot be checked without DNA. CDR3 length: 18 amino acids. The germline CDR1 and CDR2 sequences are SGHVS and FNYEAQ. The CDR3 region is CASSEGTVGGAFQETQYF.

This rearrangement joins TRBV7-2 to TRBJ1-2; lacking DNA, the TRBD1 call made by TCRdb goes unchecked. The CDR3 consists of 14 residues. Germline V gives CDR1 SGHTA, CDR2 FQGNSA. CDR3: CASSLPGQGYGYTF.

The genes are TRBV9 and TRBJ2-3; TCRdb indicates TRBD2, and absent DNA this call remains unverified. CDR3 length equals 16 residues. Looked up from germline, CDR1 is SGDLS and CDR2 is YYNGEE. Here the CDR3 reads CASSVGGSGGANTQYF.

The chain couples TRBV24-1 to TRBJ2-4. The germline gives CDR1 KGHDR, CDR2 SFDVKD. CDR3 size: 15 residues. The CDR3 here is CATSDGGLAKNIQYF.

V usage is TRBV12-5 and J usage is TRBJ2-7; TCRdb's D call, TRBD1, is unchecked because there is no DNA. Germline V gene data show CDR1 as LGHNT and CDR2 as FRNRAP. This CDR3 has 14 amino acids. The CDR3 region is CASGLGTGSYEQYF. Full variable domain (outside the CDR3, taken from reference TRBV12-5 and TRBJ2-7): DARVTQTPRHKVTEMGQEVTMRCQPILGHNTVFWYRQTMMQGLELLAYFRNRAPLDDSGMPKDRFSAEMPDATLATLKIQPSEPRDSAVYFCASGLGTGSYEQYFGPGTRLTVT.

V and J are TRBV13 and TRBJ1-2. The CDR3 consists of 13 residues. Germline loops: CDR1 PRHDT, CDR2 FYEKMQ (reference sequence). Here the CDR3 reads CASSGKDPEGYTF.

V and J are TRBV7-6 and TRBJ2-6; lacking DNA, the TRBD2 call made by TCRdb goes unchecked. Per germline, CDR1 SGHVS and CDR2 FNYEAQ. The CDR3 is made up of 17 amino acids. CDR3 sequence: CASSLGTATSGANVLTF.

The chain joins TRBV7-2 to TRBJ2-2; TCRdb reports TRBD1, a call that lacks DNA to check it against. Germline-derived CDR1 and CDR2 are SGHTA and FQGNSA. CDR3 length: 16 residues. CDR3 amino acids: CASSGVWDRDTGELFF.

The chain carries TRBV3-1 and TRBJ1-1. The CDR3 is 11 amino acids. Germline loops: CDR1 LGHDT, CDR2 YNNKEL (reference sequence). The CDR3 loop is CASSQGPVAFF.

The chain combines TRBV27 with TRBJ1-4; TCRdb's D call, TRBD1, is unchecked because there is no DNA. This CDR3 region has 17 residues. Germline V gene lookup returns CDR1 MNHEY and CDR2 SMNVEV (reference sequence). The CDR3: CASSATWGQGINEKLFF. Full variable domain (missing parts from reference TRBV27 and TRBJ1-4): EAQVTQNPRYLITVTGKKLTVTCSQNMNHEYMSWYRQDPGLGLRQIYYSMNVEVTDKGDVPEGYKVSRKEKRNFPLILESPSPNQTSLYFCASSATWGQGINEKLFFGSGTQLSVL.

The J gene is TRBJ2-7, the V gene TRBV6-1; the TCRdb call, TRBD1, lacks DNA for checking. Germline CDR1 MNHNS, CDR2 SASEGT. This CDR3 is 15 amino acids long. The CDR3: CASSLLYGRGDEQYF.

This chain joins TRBV7-9 and TRBJ1-1; TCRdb's D gene call, TRBD1, goes unchecked for lack of DNA. The CDR3 is 14 amino acids. CDR1 is SEHNR and CDR2 is FQNEAQ in the germline V gene (reference sequence). CDR3 sequence reads: CASSLVTGVAEAFF.

The rearrangement uses TRBV2 and TRBJ2-7. The CDR3 is 12 amino acids. Germline assignment: CDR1 SNHLY and CDR2 FYNNEI. CDR3: CASSDVGWEQYF.

This chain uses TRBV5-6 with TRBJ2-1; TCRdb indicates TRBD2, and absent DNA this call remains unverified. This CDR3 contains 17 residues. Germline assignment: CDR1 SGHDT and CDR2 YYEEEE. The CDR3 is CASSLLLSGGAGNEQFF.

The chain combines TRBV21-1 with TRBJ1-2. TRBV21-1 is termed a pseudogene. CDR3 length: 14 residues. CDR3 sequence reads: CASSTQRAGNGYTF.

The chain uses TRBV7-6 and TRBJ2-7; TCRdb returns TRBD2, unconfirmable since there is no DNA. Germline lookup yields CDR1 SGHVS and CDR2 FNYEAQ. This CDR3 contains 14 residues. The CDR3 loop reads CASSPRGEAYEQYF.

The genes are TRBV5-6 and TRBJ2-1. CDR3 length: 14 amino acids. Germline V gene lookup returns CDR1 SGHDT and CDR2 YYEEEE. CDR3: CASSLVAGTNEQFF.

The rearrangement links TRBV4-2 to TRBJ1-2; the TCRdb call, TRBD1, lacks DNA for checking. Germline-derived CDR1 and CDR2 are LGHNA and YNFKEQ. This CDR3 region has 14 residues. CDR3 in amino acids: CASSQDPAPYGYTF.

This chain uses TRBV28 with TRBJ1-2; absent DNA, TCRdb's TRBD1 call cannot be checked. Germline V gene data show CDR1 as MDHEN and CDR2 as SYDVKM. The CDR3 sequence is 13 residues long. The CDR3 is CASSPGTGIYYTF.

The chain employs TRBV3-1 and TRBJ2-2. From germline, CDR1 is LGHDT and CDR2 YNNKEL (reference sequence). The CDR3 covers 16 residues. CDR3 in amino acids: CASSQDLRLNTGELFF. Together with reference TRBV3-1 and TRBJ2-2, the CDR3 gives the full variable domain: DTAVSQTPKYLVTQMGNDKSIKCEQNLGHDTMYWYKQDSKKFLKIMFSYNNKELIINETVPNRFSPKSPDKAHLNLHINSLELGDSAVYFCASSQDLRLNTGELFFGEGSRLTVL.

The V call is TRBV19, the J call TRBJ2-1; there is no DNA to check the TCRdb D call of TRBD1. Germline V lookup: CDR1 LNHDA, CDR2 SQIVND (reference sequence). The CDR3 runs 13 residues. CDR3 protein: CASSDRGFGEQFF.

The chain joins TRBV19 to TRBJ2-7; TCRdb's D call, TRBD2, is unchecked because there is no DNA. Germline V CDR1 and CDR2: LNHDA, SQIVND (reference sequence). The CDR3 length is 16 residues. The CDR3 loop is CASSISTGLAVGEQYF.

The rearrangement uses TRBV20-1 and TRBJ2-5; lacking DNA, the TRBD2 call made by TCRdb goes unchecked. The CDR3 sequence is 16 residues long. CDR1 and CDR2 (germline): DFQATT, SNEGSKA (reference sequence). This CDR3 reads CSARVLAGAPGETQYF.

This sequence joins TRBV5-1 and TRBJ2-3; TCRdb lists TRBD2, though no DNA is available to test this call. CDR1 is SGHRS, CDR2 YFSETQ, per germline. This CDR3 region has 16 residues. The CDR3 here is CASSWRDQWTPDTQYF.

The V and J genes are TRBV11-1 and TRBJ2-7. CDR1 is SGHAT, CDR2 FQDESV, per germline (reference sequence). The CDR3 loop spans 15 amino acids. CDR3 sequence: CASSLSPETSYEQYF. Combining the CDR3 with reference TRBV11-1 and TRBJ2-7 gives the whole variable domain EAEVAQSPRYKITEKSQAVAFWCDPISGHATLYWYRQILGQGPELLVQFQDESVVDDSQLPKDRFSAERLKGVDSTLKIQPAELGDSAMYLCASSLSPETSYEQYFGPGTRLTVT.

V is TRBV7-6 and J is TRBJ2-1; TCRdb's assignment of TRBD1 cannot be checked, as there is no DNA. CDR1 is SGHVS, CDR2 FNYEAQ, per germline. This CDR3 has 14 residues. CDR3 amino acids: CASSLGGGGNEQFF.

The chain links TRBV13 to TRBJ2-1; TCRdb gives TRBD2 as the D gene, but with no DNA this cannot be confirmed. The CDR3 length is 17 residues. Germline values: CDR1 PRHDT, CDR2 FYEKMQ (reference sequence). Here the CDR3 reads CASSLGWRGVTYNEQFF.

The chain recombines TRBV6-1 with TRBJ1-5. Germline V gives CDR1 MNHNS, CDR2 SASEGT. This CDR3 has 13 amino acids. The CDR3 sequence is CASSTGPNQPQHF.

The V gene is TRBV5-4, the J gene TRBJ2-3; lacking DNA, the TRBD1 call made by TCRdb goes unchecked. This CDR3 comprises 15 residues. Germline CDR1 is SGHNT and CDR2 is YYREEE (reference sequence). CDR3 in amino acids: CASSFAGGITDTQYF.